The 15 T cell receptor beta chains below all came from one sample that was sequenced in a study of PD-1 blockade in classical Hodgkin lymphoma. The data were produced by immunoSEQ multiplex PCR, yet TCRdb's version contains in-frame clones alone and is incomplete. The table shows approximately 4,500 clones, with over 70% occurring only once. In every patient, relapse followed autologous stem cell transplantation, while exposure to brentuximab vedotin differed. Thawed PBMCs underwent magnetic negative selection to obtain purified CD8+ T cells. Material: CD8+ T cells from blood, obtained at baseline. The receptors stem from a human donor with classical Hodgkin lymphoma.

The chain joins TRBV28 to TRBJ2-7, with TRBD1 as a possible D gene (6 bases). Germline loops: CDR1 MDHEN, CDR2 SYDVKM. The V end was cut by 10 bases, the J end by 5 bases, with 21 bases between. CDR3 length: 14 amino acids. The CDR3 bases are TGTGCCACCATCGGACTGGACAGTCATGACGAGCAGTACTTC. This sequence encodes CATIGLDSHDEQYF.

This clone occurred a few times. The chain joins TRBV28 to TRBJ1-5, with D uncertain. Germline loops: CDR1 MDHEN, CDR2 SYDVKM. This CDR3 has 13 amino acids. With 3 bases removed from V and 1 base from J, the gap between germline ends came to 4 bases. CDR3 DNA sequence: TGTGCCAGCAGTTTCCCCAGCAATCAGCCCCAGCATTTT. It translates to CASSFPSNQPQHF.

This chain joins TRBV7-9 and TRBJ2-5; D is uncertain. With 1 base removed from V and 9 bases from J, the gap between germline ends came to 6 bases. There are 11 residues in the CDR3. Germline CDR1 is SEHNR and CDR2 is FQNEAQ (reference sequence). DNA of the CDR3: TGTGCCAGCAGCTTAGGGGGTCCCCAGTACTTC. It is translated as CASSLGGPQYF. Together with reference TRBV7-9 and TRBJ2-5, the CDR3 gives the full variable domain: DTGVSQNPRHKITKRGQNVTFRCDPISEHNRLYWYRQTLGQGPEFLTYFQNEAQLEKSRLLSDRFSAERPKGSFSTLEIQRTEQGDSAMYLCASSLGGPQYFGPGTRLLVL.

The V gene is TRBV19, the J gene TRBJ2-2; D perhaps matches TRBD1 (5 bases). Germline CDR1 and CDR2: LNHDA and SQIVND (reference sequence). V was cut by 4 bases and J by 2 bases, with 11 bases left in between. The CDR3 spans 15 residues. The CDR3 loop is CASSTRTSNTGELFF. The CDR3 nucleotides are TGTGCCAGTAGTACCCGGACATCAAACACCGGGGAGCTGTTTTTT.

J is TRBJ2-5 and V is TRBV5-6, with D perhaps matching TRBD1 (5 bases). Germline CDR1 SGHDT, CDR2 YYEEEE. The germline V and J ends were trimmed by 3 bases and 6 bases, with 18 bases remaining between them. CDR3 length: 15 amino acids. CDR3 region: CASSSPRQWMQTQYF. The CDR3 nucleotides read TGTGCCAGCAGCTCCCCCAGACAGTGGATGCAGACCCAGTACTTC.

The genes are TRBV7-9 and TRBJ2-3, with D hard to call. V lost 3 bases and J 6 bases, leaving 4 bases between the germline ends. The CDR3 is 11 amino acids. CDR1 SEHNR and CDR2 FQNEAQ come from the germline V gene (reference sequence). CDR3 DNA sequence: TGTGCCAGCAGCTTTTCCGATACGCAGTATTTT. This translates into CASSFSDTQYF.

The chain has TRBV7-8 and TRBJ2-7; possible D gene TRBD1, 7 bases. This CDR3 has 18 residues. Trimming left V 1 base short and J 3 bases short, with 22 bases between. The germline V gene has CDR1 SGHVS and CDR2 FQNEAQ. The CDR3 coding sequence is TGTGCCAGCAGCTTAGGAAGGGGGCGACTAGTCGAGCTCTACGAGCAGTACTTC. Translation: CASSLGRGRLVELYEQYF.

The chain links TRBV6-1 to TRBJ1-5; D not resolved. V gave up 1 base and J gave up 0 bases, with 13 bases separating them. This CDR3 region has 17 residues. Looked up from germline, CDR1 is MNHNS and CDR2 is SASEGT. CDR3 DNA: TGTGCCAGCAGTGAAGAGGGCAGGTCTAATAGCAATCAGCCCCAGCATTTT. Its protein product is CASSEEGRSNSNQPQHF.

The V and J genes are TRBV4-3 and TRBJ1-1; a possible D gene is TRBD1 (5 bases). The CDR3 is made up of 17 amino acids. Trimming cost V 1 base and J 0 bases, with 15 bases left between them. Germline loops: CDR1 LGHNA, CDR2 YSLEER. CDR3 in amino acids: CASSQALPRALNTEAFF. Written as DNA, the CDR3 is TGCGCCAGCAGCCAAGCCCTACCCAGGGCTTTGAACACTGAAGCTTTCTTT.

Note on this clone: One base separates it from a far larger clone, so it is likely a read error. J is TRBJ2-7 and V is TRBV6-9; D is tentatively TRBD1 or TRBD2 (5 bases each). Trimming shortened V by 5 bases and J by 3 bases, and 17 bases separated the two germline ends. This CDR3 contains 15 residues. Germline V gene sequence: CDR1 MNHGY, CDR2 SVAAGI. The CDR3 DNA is TGTGCCAGCAGTGAGTCTTATGGGGACCGCTACGAGCAGTACTTC. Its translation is CASSESYGDRYEQYF.

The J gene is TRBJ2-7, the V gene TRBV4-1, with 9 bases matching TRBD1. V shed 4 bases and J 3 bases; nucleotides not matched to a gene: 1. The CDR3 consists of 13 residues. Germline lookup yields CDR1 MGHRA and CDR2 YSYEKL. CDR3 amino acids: CASSPDRGYEQYF. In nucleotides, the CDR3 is TGCGCCAGCAGCCCGGACAGGGGCTACGAGCAGTACTTC.

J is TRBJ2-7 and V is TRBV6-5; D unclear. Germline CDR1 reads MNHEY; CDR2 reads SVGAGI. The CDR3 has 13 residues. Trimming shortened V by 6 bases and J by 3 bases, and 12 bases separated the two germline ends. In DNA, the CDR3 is TGTGCCAGCAGGGGCCCGAACGACTACGAGCAGTACTTC. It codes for CASRGPNDYEQYF.

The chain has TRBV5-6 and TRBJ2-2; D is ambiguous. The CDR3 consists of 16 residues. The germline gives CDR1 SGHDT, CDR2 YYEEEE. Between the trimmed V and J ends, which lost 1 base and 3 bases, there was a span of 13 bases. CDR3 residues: CASSLKPASYTGELFF. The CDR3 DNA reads TGTGCCAGCAGCTTGAAGCCAGCTTCTTACACCGGGGAGCTGTTTTTT. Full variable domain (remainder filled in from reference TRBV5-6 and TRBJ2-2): DAGVTQSPTHLIKTRGQQVTLRCSPKSGHDTVSWYQQALGQGPQFIFQYYEEEERQRGNFPDRFSGHQFPNYSSELNVNALLLGDSALYLCASSLKPASYTGELFFGEGSRLTVL.

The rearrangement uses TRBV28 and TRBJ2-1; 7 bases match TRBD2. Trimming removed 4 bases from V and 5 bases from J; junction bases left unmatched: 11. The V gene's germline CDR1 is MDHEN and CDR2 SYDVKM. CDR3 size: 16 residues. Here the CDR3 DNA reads TGTGCCAGCAGTTCGATGGGGACTAACCCAAACAATGAGCAGTTCTTC. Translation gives CASSSMGTNPNNEQFF. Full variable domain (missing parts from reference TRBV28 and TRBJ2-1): DVKVTQSSRYLVKRTGEKVFLECVQDMDHENMFWYRQDPGLGLRLIYFSYDVKMKEKGDIPEGYSVSREKKERFSLILESASTNQTSMYLCASSSMGTNPNNEQFFGPGTRLTVL.

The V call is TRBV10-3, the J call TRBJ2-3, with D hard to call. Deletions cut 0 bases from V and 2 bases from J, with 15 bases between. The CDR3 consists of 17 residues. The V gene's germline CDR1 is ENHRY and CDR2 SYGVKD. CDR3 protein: CAISESARLRNTDTQYF. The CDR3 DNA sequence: TGTGCCATCAGTGAGTCGGCACGCCTTAGGAACACAGATACGCAGTATTTT.